The subject of this entry is one T cell receptor (beta chain). This clone came up a few times. Its binding antigen is unknown. The sample holds no much larger clone one base away, and base qualities are not on file. This entry comes from a study of sequential checkpoint blockade in melanoma (dated by TCRdb to about 2019). At the level of the whole study: Patients were assigned by 1:1 randomization to either first-line nivolumab followed by ipilimumab (arm A) or ipilimumab followed by nivolumab (arm B). Maintenance nivolumab was given following each of the two trial sequences. The research as a whole found: Larger, independent patient cohorts are needed to validate the response-prediction model that combines TCR metrics and mutation burden.

V has 1 base trimmed and J has 7 bases trimmed; junction bases matching no gene number 3. Sequences SGHAT (CDR1) and FQNNGV (CDR2) are obtained from the germline V gene. Taken from cysteine to phenylalanine, the CDR3 has 14 residues. This entry keeps only the CDR3 DNA: 42 bases, framed from base 1. TCRbeta CDR3 regions were immunosequenced from genomic DNA with the immunoSEQ Assay. Prior to high-throughput sequencing, genomic DNA was amplified by bias-controlled multiplex PCR. On the authors' methods: To quantify the absolute abundance of each unique TCRbeta CDR3 region, the sequences were collapsed and filtered. Clonality, defined as 1 minus Pielou's evenness, was calculated using only productive rearrangements. Clones with significantly greater frequencies in on-treatment versus baseline samples were identified using a previously published method. As stored in TCRdb, this immuneACCESS dataset retains in-frame rearrangements with V and J assigned. A fraction of the clones does not appear; measured against another copy, unresolved V genes explain less than half of the discrepancy, and the remainder lacks a known reason. Clone size and the V and J calls come from that table; the DNA yielded D and trimming. The sample includes around 30,000 clones, with more than 65% observed a single time. About 18% of the sample lies in the top ten.

The treatment or condition label of this sample denotes: randomized to nivolumab then ipilimumab (arm A) or the reverse (arm B). No trial patient had received prior DNA-damaging chemotherapy. Thawed PBMCs were sorted on a FACS Aria II flow cytometer to isolate live CD3+CD8+ cells negative for CD19 and CD56. Samples were obtained from patients with melanoma enrolled in CheckMate 064, a randomized, open-label phase II trial of sequential checkpoint blockade. Peripheral blood mononuclear cells were obtained through leukapheresis, purified using Ficoll-Paque, and frozen in human serum containing roughly 10% DMSO. Immediately after sorting, the purity of sorted blood CD3+CD8+ cells was verified to be >98%, after which DNA was extracted.

This sequence uses TRBV11-2 and TRBJ1-4; 7 bases in the junction line up with TRBD1. This material consisted of CD8+ T cells sorted from blood (inferred from file names), taken from a patient given nivolumab and ipilimumab in sequence. This receptor was taken from a human donor with melanoma. The CDR3 region reads CASSLAQGSEKLFF. The nucleotide sequence reads as follows: TGTGCCAGCAGCTTAGCACAGGGGTCTGAAAAACTGTTTTTT. Where the CDR3 stops, the reference TRBV11-2 and TRBJ1-4 genes take over; the full variable domain is EAGVAQSPRYKIIEKRQSVAFWCNPISGHATLYWYQQILGQGPKLLIQFQNNGVVDDSQLPKDRFSAERLKGVDSTLKIQPAKLEDSAVYLCASSLAQGSEKLFFGSGTQLSVL.